The source of this T cell receptor beta chain is a study of T-cell memory formation after mild COVID-19. About the research overall: The TCR clusters were mostly specific to one donor. The study's findings and limits: Balance between CD4 and CD8 was seen in clones contracting day 15 to 85, and a CD4+ lean was seen in later expanders. Shrinking CD4+ clones were chiefly CM and EM; CD8+ ones were chiefly EMRA.

Germline values: CDR1 MNHEY, CDR2 SVGAGI. Germline trimming cut 4 bases from V and 2 bases from J; bases unmatched to any gene: 5. The CDR3 sequence is 15 residues long. 5'RACE with constant-segment primers yielded barcoded, UMI-tagged TCR alpha and TCR beta cDNA libraries. Each CDR3 protein gets one entry after TCRdb re-called the 5' RACE reads with MiXCR. The table has about 430,000 distinct CDR3 sequences, more than 15% seen once. Concerning this clonotype: No antigen is known for it.

This chain joins TRBV6-5 and TRBJ2-3; 8 bases are a match to TRBD1. The TCR sequence derives from a man younger than 30 who had mild COVID-19 (a few samples of this study predate the infection). Cell type and time point are not known. The sequencing input was PBMCs or a T cell subset sorted from them (not recorded which). The CDR3 sequence is CASSSRGRNTDTQYF. In nucleotides, the CDR3 is TGTGCCAGCAGTTCCAGGGGGCGCAACACAGATACGCAGTATTTT.